Below, 17 T cell receptor beta chains from the same sample are listed, as sequenced in a study of human thymus T cells. Produced via immunoSEQ multiplex PCR; TCRdb's table is partial and in-frame only. Here the sample spans approximately 40,000 clones, approximately 95% being singletons. The sequenced sample consisted of blood. The receptor source for this set is a boy less than two years old with a congenital heart defect but otherwise immunologically healthy.

This chain joins TRBV9 and TRBJ1-2; unclear D gene. The CDR3 consists of 11 residues. CDR1 and CDR2 from the germline V gene are SGDLS and YYNGEE. Trimming pared 0 bases from V and 10 bases from J, leaving 7 bases between. The CDR3 bases are TGTGCCAGCAGCGTAGGCGTAGTCTACACCTTC. Its protein is CASSVGVVYTF. The variable domain in full, completed from reference TRBV9 and TRBJ1-2, reads DSGVTQTPKHLITATGQRVTLRCSPRSGDLSVYWYQQSLDQGLQFLIQYYNGEERAKGNILERFSAQQFPDLHSELNLSSLELGDSALYFCASSVGVVYTFGSGTRLTVV.

The rearrangement joins TRBV27 to TRBJ1-1; a possible D gene is TRBD1 (5 bases). CDR1 and CDR2 (germline): MNHEY, SMNVEV (reference sequence). V was shortened by 6 bases and J by 6 bases, with 8 bases between the two germline ends. The CDR3 is 11 amino acids. CDR3 in DNA: TGTGCCAGCAGCTCAGGGCCTGAAGCTTTCTTT. This codes for CASSSGPEAFF.

This chain links TRBV11-2 with TRBJ2-3, with 12 bases fitting TRBD1. The J segment lost 0 bases and the V segment lost 2 bases, leaving 6 bases of the junction unmatched. CDR3 length equals 18 residues. Per germline, CDR1 SGHAT and CDR2 FQNNGV. The CDR3 region has the DNA TGTGCCAGCAGCTTATGGGGACAGGGGGCCCCTAGCACAGATACGCAGTATTTT. Translation: CASSLWGQGAPSTDTQYF.

This chain connects TRBV10-1 to TRBJ2-3; D is tentatively TRBD1 or TRBD2 (5 bases each). This CDR3 contains 14 residues. Trimming pared 0 bases from V and 1 base from J, leaving 5 bases between. Germline lookup yields CDR1 WNHNN and CDR2 SYGVQD (reference sequence). In nucleotides, the CDR3 is TGCGCCAGCAGTGAGTCGGGGGGCACAGATACGCAGTATTTT. Protein: CASSESGGTDTQYF.

The chain employs TRBV30 and TRBJ1-5; TRBD1 is a possible D gene (6 bases). The V end was cut by 0 bases, the J end by 7 bases, with 16 bases between. Germline V gives CDR1 GTSNPN, CDR2 SVGIG (reference sequence). This CDR3 has 15 residues. CDR3: CAWSVGGGRYQPQHF. The CDR3 DNA is TGTGCCTGGAGTGTAGGGGGAGGGAGATACCAGCCCCAGCATTTT.

The chain joins TRBV6-1 to TRBJ1-1; D possibly corresponds to TRBD1 (5 bases). Germline V gives CDR1 MNHNS, CDR2 SASEGT. The CDR3 spans 16 residues. Trimming took off 4 bases at V and 1 base at J, with 16 bases between the two ends. CDR3 amino acids: CASSGGGTSRNTEAFF. The CDR3 DNA is TGTGCCAGCAGTGGGGGGGGGACCTCCAGGAACACTGAAGCTTTCTTT.

V usage is TRBV30 and J usage is TRBJ2-1; the D gene is possibly TRBD1 (6 bases). The CDR3 extends over 14 amino acids. Germline V gene data show CDR1 as GTSNPN and CDR2 as SVGIG (reference sequence). Trimming pared 4 bases from V and 4 bases from J, leaving 14 bases between. The CDR3 nucleotides are TGTGCCTGGATTCGTGGGGGCGGGTACAATGAGCAGTTCTTC. Its translation: CAWIRGGGYNEQFF.

V gene TRBV15 combines with J gene TRBJ2-5; 9 bases are shared with TRBD1. Germline V gives CDR1 LNHNV, CDR2 YYDKDF (reference sequence). This CDR3 is 15 amino acids long. V gave up 6 bases and J gave up 2 bases; unmatched junction bases: 7. The chain's CDR3 is CATRVWGQGQETQYF. The CDR3 DNA reads as TGTGCCACCAGGGTTTGGGGACAGGGACAAGAGACCCAGTACTTC.

The V call is TRBV4-3, the J call TRBJ2-1; D call uncertain. CDR1 is LGHNA and CDR2 is YSLEER in the germline V gene. V lost 1 base and J lost 0, with 4 bases in between. The CDR3 is made up of 14 amino acids. CDR3: CASSQGSSYNEQFF. CDR3 DNA: TGCGCCAGCAGCCAAGGGTCCTCCTACAATGAGCAGTTCTTC.

There are a few counts of this clone. The J gene is TRBJ1-2, the V gene TRBV7-3; 8 bases line up with TRBD1. After removal of 5 bases from V and 7 bases from J, the junction contained 6 bases not matched to a gene. The CDR3 totals 13 residues. Germline CDR1 is SGHTA and CDR2 is FQGTGA. The CDR3 is CASSRTGSGGYTF. For the CDR3, the DNA is TGTGCCAGCAGCCGGACAGGGAGCGGTGGCTACACCTTC. The full variable domain, completed using reference TRBV7-3 and TRBJ1-2, is GAGVSQTPSNKVTEKGKYVELRCDPISGHTALYWYRQSLGQGPEFLIYFQGTGAADDSGLPNDRFFAVRPEGSVSTLKIQRTERGDSAVYLCASSRTGSGGYTFGSGTRLTVV.

This rearrangement joins TRBV6-1 to TRBJ2-2; TRBD1 is a possible D gene (5 bases). Per germline, CDR1 MNHNS and CDR2 SASEGT. The CDR3 covers 16 residues. V was shortened by 4 bases and J by 1 base, with 13 bases between the two germline ends. The CDR3 region is CASSVQGVMNTGELFF. As DNA, the CDR3 is TGTGCCAGCAGTGTTCAAGGGGTGATGAACACCGGGGAGCTGTTTTTT.

A few counts support this clone. The rearrangement uses TRBV5-6 and TRBJ1-6, with 7 nucleotides matching TRBD1. After removal of 0 bases from V and 9 bases from J, the junction contained 0 bases not matched to a gene. This CDR3 comprises 13 residues. Germline V lookup: CDR1 SGHDT, CDR2 YYEEEE. CDR3 DNA sequence: TGTGCCAGCAGCTTGGGACAGGGTTCACCCCTCCACTTT. This gives the protein CASSLGQGSPLHF.

V is TRBV7-9 and J is TRBJ2-2; the D is unclear. Germline lookup yields CDR1 SEHNR and CDR2 FQNEAQ (reference sequence). V was shortened by 0 bases and J by 4 bases, with 3 bases between the two germline ends. This CDR3 is built from 13 residues. In nucleotides, the CDR3 is TGTGCCAGCAGCTTAGCCGGCACCGGGGAGCTGTTTTTT. It translates to CASSLAGTGELFF.

This clone was seen only once. The rearrangement joins TRBV7-2 to TRBJ2-3; D could derive from TRBD1 or TRBD2 (6 bases each). With 0 bases removed from V and 2 bases from J, the gap between germline ends came to 15 bases. There are 17 residues in the CDR3. Germline V gene data show CDR1 as SGHTA and CDR2 as FQGNSA. CDR3 sequence: CASSLAGGGVTTDTQYF. CDR3 nucleotide sequence: TGTGCCAGCAGCTTAGCGGGGGGCGGGGTTACCACAGATACGCAGTATTTT.

The chain carries TRBV9 and TRBJ1-5; D is unclear. V lost 0 bases to trimming and J lost 3 bases, with 4 bases between them. Germline CDR1 is SGDLS and CDR2 is YYNGEE. This CDR3 is 13 amino acids long. This chain's CDR3 is CASSVESNQPQHF. As DNA, the CDR3 is TGTGCCAGCAGCGTAGAATCCAATCAGCCCCAGCATTTT.

The chain carries TRBV28 and TRBJ2-7, with unresolved D. This CDR3 comprises 13 residues. CDR1 and CDR2 from the germline V gene are MDHEN and SYDVKM. With 6 bases removed from V and 6 bases from J, the gap between germline ends came to 15 bases. Here the CDR3 reads CASSPDGPGEQYF. The CDR3 DNA sequence: TGTGCCAGCAGCCCGGACGGACCGGGCGAGCAGTACTTC.

The chain employs TRBV2 and TRBJ1-6; D not certain. Trimming shortened V by 3 bases and J by 0 bases, and 6 bases separated the two germline ends. The germline CDR1 and CDR2 sequences are SNHLY and FYNNEI. There are 15 residues in the CDR3. This CDR3 is CASSDMFSYNSPLHF. In DNA, the CDR3 is TGTGCCAGCAGTGATATGTTCTCCTATAATTCACCCCTCCACTTT.